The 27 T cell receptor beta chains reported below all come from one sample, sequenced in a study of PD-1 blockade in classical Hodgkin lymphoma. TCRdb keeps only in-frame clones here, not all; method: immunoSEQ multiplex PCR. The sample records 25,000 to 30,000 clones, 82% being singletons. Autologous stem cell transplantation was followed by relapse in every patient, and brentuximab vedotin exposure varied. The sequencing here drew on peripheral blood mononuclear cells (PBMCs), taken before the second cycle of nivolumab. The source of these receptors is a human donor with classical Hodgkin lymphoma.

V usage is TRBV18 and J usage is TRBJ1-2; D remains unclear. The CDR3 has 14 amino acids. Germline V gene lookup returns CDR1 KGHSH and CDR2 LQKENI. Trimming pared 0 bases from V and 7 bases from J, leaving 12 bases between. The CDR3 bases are TGTGCCAGCTCACCACCTGCACCTAGCTTTGGCTACACCTTC. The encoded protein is CASSPPAPSFGYTF.

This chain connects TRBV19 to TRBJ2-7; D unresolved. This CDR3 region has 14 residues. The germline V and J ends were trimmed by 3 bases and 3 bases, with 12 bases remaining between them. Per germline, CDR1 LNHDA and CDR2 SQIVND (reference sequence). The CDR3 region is CASSMGTGYYEQYF. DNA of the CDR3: TGTGCCAGTAGTATGGGCACCGGATACTACGAGCAGTACTTC.

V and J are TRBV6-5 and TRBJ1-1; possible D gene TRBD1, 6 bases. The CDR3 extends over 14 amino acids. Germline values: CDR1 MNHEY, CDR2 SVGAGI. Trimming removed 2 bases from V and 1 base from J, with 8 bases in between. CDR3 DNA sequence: TGTGCCAGCAGTTACGGACAGAGGAACACTGAAGCTTTCTTT. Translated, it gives CASSYGQRNTEAFF.

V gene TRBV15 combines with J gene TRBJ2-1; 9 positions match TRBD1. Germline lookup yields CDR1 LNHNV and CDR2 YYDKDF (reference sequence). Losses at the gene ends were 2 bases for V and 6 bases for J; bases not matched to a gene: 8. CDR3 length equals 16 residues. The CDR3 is CATSRTPTGGGNEQFF. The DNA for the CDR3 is TGTGCCACCAGCAGAACTCCGACAGGGGGAGGCAATGAGCAGTTCTTC.

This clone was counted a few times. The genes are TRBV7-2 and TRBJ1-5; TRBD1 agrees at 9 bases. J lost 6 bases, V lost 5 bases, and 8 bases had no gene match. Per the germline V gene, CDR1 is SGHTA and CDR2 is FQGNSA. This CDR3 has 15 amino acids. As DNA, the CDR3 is TGTGCCAGCAGCCCAGGACAGGGGAGCGGTCAGCCCCAGCATTTT. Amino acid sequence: CASSPGQGSGQPQHF. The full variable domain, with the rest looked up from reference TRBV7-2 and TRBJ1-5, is GAGVSQSPSNKVTEKGKDVELRCDPISGHTALYWYRQSLGQGLEFLIYFQGNSAPDKSGLPSDRFSAERTGGSVSTLTIQRTQQEDSAVYLCASSPGQGSGQPQHFGDGTRLSIL.

CDR3 in amino acids: CASSPGQSLRGYTF. As DNA, the CDR3 is TGTGCCAGCAGTCCGGGACAGTCCCTTCGTGGCTACACCTTC. V and J are TRBV2 and TRBJ1-2; 7 bases are shared with TRBD1. J was trimmed by 7 bases and V by 5 bases; bases with no gene match: 10. The CDR3 runs to 14 residues. Germline V gives CDR1 SNHLY, CDR2 FYNNEI.

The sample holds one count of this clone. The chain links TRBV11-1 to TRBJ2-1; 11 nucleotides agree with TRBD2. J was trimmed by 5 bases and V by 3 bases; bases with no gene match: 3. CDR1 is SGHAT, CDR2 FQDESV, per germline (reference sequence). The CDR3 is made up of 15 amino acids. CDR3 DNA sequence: TGTGCCAGCAGCTTTAGCGGGGGGGCCGACAATGAGCAGTTCTTC. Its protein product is CASSFSGGADNEQFF.

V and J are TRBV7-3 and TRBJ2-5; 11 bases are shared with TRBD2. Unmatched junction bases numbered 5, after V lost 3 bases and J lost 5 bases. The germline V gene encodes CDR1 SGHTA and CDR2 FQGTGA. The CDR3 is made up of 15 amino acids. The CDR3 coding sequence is TGTGCCAGCAGCTTGACTAGCGGGGCGGGGGAGACCCAGTACTTC. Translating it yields CASSLTSGAGETQYF.

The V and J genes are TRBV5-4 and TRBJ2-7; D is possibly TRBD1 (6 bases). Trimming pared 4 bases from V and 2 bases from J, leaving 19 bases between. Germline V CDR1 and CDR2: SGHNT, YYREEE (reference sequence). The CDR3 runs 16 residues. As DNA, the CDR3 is TGTGCCAGCAGCGCGCCTTACAGGGAAGGCACCTACGAGCAGTACTTC. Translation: CASSAPYREGTYEQYF.

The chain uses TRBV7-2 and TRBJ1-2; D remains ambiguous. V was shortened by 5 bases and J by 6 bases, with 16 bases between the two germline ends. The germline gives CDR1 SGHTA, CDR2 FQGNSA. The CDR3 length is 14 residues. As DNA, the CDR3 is TGTGCCAGCAGCGACCTCCGGGCTGGGGATGGCTACACCTTC. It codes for CASSDLRAGDGYTF.

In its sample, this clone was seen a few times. The CDR3: CASSPLQDRGGEGANVLTF. The CDR3 DNA reads TGTGCCAGCAGCCCCCTCCAAGACAGGGGAGGAGAGGGGGCCAACGTCCTGACTTTC. The rearrangement links TRBV7-3 to TRBJ2-6; 8 bases fit TRBD1. Germline trimming cut 5 bases from V and 4 bases from J; bases unmatched to any gene: 16. CDR3 length: 19 residues. Per the germline V gene, CDR1 is SGHTA and CDR2 is FQGTGA.

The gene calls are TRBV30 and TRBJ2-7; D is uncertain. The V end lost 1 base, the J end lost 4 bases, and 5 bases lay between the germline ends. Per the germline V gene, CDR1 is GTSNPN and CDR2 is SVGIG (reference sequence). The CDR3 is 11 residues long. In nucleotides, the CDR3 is TGTGCCTGGAGTGGGGGTTACGAGCAGTACTTC. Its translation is CAWSGGYEQYF.

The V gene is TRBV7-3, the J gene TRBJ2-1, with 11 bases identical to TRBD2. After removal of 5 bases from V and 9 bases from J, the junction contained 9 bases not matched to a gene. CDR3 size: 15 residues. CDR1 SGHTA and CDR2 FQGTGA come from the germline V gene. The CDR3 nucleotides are TGTGCCAGCAGCCCGTTTAGCGGGGGGGCCAGTGAGCAGTTCTTC. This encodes CASSPFSGGASEQFF. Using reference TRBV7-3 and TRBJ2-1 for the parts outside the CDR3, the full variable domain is GAGVSQTPSNKVTEKGKYVELRCDPISGHTALYWYRQSLGQGPEFLIYFQGTGAADDSGLPNDRFFAVRPEGSVSTLKIQRTERGDSAVYLCASSPFSGGASEQFFGPGTRLTVL.

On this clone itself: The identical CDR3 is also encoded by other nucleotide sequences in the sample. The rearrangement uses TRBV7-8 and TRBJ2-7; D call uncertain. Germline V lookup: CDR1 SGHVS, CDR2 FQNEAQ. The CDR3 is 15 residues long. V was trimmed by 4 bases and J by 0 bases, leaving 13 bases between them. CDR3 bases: TGTGCCAGCAGCTCCCGACGGCTGAGCTCCTACGAGCAGTACTTC. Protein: CASSSRRLSSYEQYF.

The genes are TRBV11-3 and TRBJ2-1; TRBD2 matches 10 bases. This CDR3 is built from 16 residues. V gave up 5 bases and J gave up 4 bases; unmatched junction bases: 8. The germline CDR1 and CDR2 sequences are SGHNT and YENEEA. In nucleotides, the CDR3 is TGTGCCAGCAGCCTATCTAGCGGGGGATCTTACAATGAGCAGTTCTTC. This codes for CASSLSSGGSYNEQFF.

The CDR3 coding sequence is TGCGCCAGCAGCTCAAGGGAAGGGTTTGAGGGCACAGATACGCAGTATTTT. Protein sequence: CASSSREGFEGTDTQYF. The V call is TRBV4-3, the J call TRBJ2-3; D remains ambiguous. The V gene's germline CDR1 is LGHNA and CDR2 YSLEER. The CDR3 extends over 17 amino acids. V was clipped by 5 bases and J by 1 base, with 19 bases between them.

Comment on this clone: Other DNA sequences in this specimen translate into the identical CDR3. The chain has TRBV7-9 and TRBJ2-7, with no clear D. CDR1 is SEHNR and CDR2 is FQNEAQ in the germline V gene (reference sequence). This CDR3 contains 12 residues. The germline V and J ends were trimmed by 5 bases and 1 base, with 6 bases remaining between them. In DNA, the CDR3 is TGTGCCAGCAGCCTCGGATCCTACGAGCAGTACTTC. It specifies CASSLGSYEQYF.

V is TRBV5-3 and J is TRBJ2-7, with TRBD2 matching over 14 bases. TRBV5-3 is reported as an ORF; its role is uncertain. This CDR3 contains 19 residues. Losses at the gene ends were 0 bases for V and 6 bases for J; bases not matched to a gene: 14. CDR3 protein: CARSLVGGTSGGGTGEQYF. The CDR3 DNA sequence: TGTGCCAGAAGCTTGGTGGGCGGGACTAGCGGGGGAGGAACGGGCGAGCAGTACTTC.

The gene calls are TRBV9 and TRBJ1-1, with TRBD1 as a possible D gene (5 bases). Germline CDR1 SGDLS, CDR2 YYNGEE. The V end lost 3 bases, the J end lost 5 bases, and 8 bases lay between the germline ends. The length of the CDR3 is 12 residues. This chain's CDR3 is CASSGQGTEAFF. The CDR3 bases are TGTGCCAGCAGCGGTCAGGGTACTGAAGCTTTCTTT.

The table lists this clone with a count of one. The CDR3 here is CASSFPSSGGVTDTQYF. As DNA, the CDR3 is TGTGCCAGCAGTTTCCCCTCTAGCGGGGGGGTCACAGATACGCAGTATTTT. The gene calls are TRBV28 and TRBJ2-3; 12 nucleotides agree with TRBD2. Trimming removed 3 bases from V and 2 bases from J; junction bases left unmatched: 6. Germline values: CDR1 MDHEN, CDR2 SYDVKM. The CDR3 is 17 amino acids.

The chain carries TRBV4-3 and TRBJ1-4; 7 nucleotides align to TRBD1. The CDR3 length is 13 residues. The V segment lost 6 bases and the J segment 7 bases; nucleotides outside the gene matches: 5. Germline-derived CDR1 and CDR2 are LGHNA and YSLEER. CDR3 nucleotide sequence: TGCGCCAGCAGGAGGGGGCCTGGTGAAAAACTGTTTTTT. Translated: CASRRGPGEKLFF.

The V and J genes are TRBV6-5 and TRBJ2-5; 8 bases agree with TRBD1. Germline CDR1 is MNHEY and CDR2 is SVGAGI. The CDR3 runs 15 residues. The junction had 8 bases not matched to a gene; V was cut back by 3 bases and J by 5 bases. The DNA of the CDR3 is TGTGCCAGCAGTTATATTACAGGGGGTAGGGAGACCCAGTACTTC. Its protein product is CASSYITGGRETQYF.

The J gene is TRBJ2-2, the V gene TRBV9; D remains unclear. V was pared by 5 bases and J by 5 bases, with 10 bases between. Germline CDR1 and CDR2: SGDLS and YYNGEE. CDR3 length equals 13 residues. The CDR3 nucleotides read TGTGCCAGCAGGGGGAAAGGGACCGGGGAGCTGTTTTTT. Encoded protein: CASRGKGTGELFF. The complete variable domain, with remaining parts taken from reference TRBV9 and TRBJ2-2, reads DSGVTQTPKHLITATGQRVTLRCSPRSGDLSVYWYQQSLDQGLQFLIQYYNGEERAKGNILERFSAQQFPDLHSELNLSSLELGDSALYFCASRGKGTGELFFGEGSRLTVL.

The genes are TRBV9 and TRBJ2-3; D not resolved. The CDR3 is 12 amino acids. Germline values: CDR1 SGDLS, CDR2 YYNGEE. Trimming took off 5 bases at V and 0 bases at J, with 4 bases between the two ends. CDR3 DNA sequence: TGTGCCAGCAGAGATAGCACAGATACGCAGTATTTT. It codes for CASRDSTDTQYF.

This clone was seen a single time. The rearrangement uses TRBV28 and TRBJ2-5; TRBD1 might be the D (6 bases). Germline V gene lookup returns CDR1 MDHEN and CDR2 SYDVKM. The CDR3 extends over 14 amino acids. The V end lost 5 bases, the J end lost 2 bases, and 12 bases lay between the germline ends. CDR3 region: CASSPGQPQETQYF. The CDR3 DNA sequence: TGTGCCAGCAGTCCAGGACAGCCTCAAGAGACCCAGTACTTC.

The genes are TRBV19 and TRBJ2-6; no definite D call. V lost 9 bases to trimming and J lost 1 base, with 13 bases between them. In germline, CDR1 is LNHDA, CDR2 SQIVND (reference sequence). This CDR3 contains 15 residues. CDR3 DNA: TGTGCCAGCCTCCCGAGCAGGTCTGGGGCCAACGTCCTGACTTTC. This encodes CASLPSRSGANVLTF.

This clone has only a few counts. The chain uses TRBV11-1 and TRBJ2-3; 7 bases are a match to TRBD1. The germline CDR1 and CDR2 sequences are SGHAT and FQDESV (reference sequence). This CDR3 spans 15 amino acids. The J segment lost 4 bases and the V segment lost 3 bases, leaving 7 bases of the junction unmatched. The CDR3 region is CASSLKGAGSDTQYF. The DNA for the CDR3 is TGTGCCAGCAGCTTGAAGGGGGCCGGGTCAGATACGCAGTATTTT.